This is a list of T cell receptor beta chains from one sample in a study of control samples from healthy donors and cancer patients. Only in-frame clones appear in the TCRdb table, and some are missing; sequencing was by immunoSEQ multiplex PCR. The sample lists over 200,000 clones, about four fifths occurring once. The specimen was PBMCs. The receptors here all came from a woman aged 60-75 years with lung cancer. Each CDR3 is given with its conserved first and last residue. D genes are given only for firm matches. Size tells how often a clone was seen (once, few, many) or the class of an expanded clone, and some rows leave it out.

V: TRBV5-4
J: TRBJ1-2
D: TRBD1
size: -
CDR3: CASSRRDSLNYGYTF
DNA: TGTGCCAGCAGCCGCCGGGACAGCCTTAACTATGGCTACACCTTC

V: TRBV5-1
J: TRBJ1-1
D: -
size: -
CDR3: CASSSGVLVEAFF
DNA: TGCGCCAGCAGCTCAGGGGTTCTAGTTGAAGCTTTCTTT

V: TRBV10-1
J: TRBJ1-2
D: TRBD1
size: few
CDR3: CASSRDRVAGYTF
DNA: TGCGCCAGCAGTCGGGACAGGGTCGCTGGCTACACCTTC

V: TRBV5-1
J: TRBJ1-6
D: TRBD1
size: -
CDR3: CASSGQGSPLTLHF
DNA: TGCGCCAGCAGCGGACAGGGGTCCCCATTGACCCTCCACTTT

V: TRBV5-1
J: TRBJ1-1
D: -
size: -
CDR3: CASSLAAELEAFF
DNA: TGCGCCAGCAGCTTGGCAGCAGAACTTGAAGCTTTCTTT

V: TRBV28
J: TRBJ1-2
D: TRBD1
size: -
CDR3: CASSLEQGAYGYTF
DNA: TGTGCCAGCAGTTTGGAGCAGGGGGCTTATGGCTACACCTTC

V: TRBV2
J: TRBJ1-1
D: -
size: few
CDR3: CASTILGEYYMNTEAFF
DNA: TGTGCCAGCACCATCCTGGGGGAGTATTACATGAACACTGAAGCTTTCTTT

V: TRBV7-9
J: TRBJ2-5
D: -
size: -
CDR3: CASTGDIETQYF
DNA: TGTGCCAGCACAGGGGATATAGAGACCCAGTACTTC

V: TRBV2
J: TRBJ1-2
D: -
size: -
CDR3: CASSLTNYGYTF
DNA: TGTGCCAGCAGTTTAACGAACTATGGCTACACCTTC

V: TRBV21-1
J: TRBJ1-2
D: -
size: -
CDR3: CASSKTKEGWHGYTF
DNA: TGTGCCAGCAGCAAAACGAAAGAGGGCTGGCATGGCTACACCTTC

V: TRBV9
J: TRBJ2-1
D: TRBD2
size: -
CDR3: CASSVALAGYNEQFF
DNA: TGTGCCAGCAGCGTAGCTTTAGCGGGTTACAATGAGCAGTTCTTC

V: TRBV19
J: TRBJ1-1
D: -
size: -
CDR3: CASSIARGNTEAFF
DNA: TGTGCCAGTAGTATTGCCAGGGGGAACACTGAAGCTTTCTTT

V: TRBV5-1
J: TRBJ2-7
D: TRBD1
size: -
CDR3: CASSLTGSSYEQYF
DNA: TGCGCCAGCAGCCTGACAGGGTCCTCCTACGAGCAGTACTTC

V: TRBV29-1
J: TRBJ2-7
D: -
size: -
CDR3: CSVARGPYEQYF
DNA: TGCAGCGTGGCTCGAGGCCCCTACGAGCAGTACTTC

V: TRBV2
J: TRBJ1-2
D: -
size: -
CDR3: CASTQDSGSNYGYTF
DNA: TGTGCCAGCACTCAAGATTCGGGGAGTAACTATGGCTACACCTTC

V: TRBV5-6
J: TRBJ2-7
D: -
size: -
CDR3: CASSLSGGRLEQYF
DNA: TGTGCCAGCAGCCTATCAGGTGGGCGACTTGAGCAGTACTTC

V: TRBV24-1
J: TRBJ2-1
D: TRBD2
size: -
CDR3: CATTSGSNYNEQFF
DNA: TGTGCCACCACTAGCGGGAGTAACTACAATGAGCAGTTCTTC

V: TRBV2
J: TRBJ2-3
D: -
size: -
CDR3: CASSVTFFFRDTQYF
DNA: TGTGCCAGCAGTGTGACATTTTTTTTCAGAGATACGCAGTATTTT

V: TRBV10-1
J: TRBJ2-5
D: -
size: -
CDR3: CASSSGTNPGETQYF
DNA: TGCGCCAGCAGTTCCGGGACCAACCCCGGGGAGACCCAGTACTTC

V: TRBV10-3
J: TRBJ2-5
D: TRBD1
size: -
CDR3: CATRQGPSQETQYF
DNA: TGTGCCACAAGACAGGGGCCCTCCCAGGAGACCCAGTACTTC

V: TRBV7-9
J: TRBJ2-3
D: -
size: -
CDR3: CASSLGGQLTDTQYF
DNA: TGTGCCAGCAGCTTAGGGGGTCAACTCACAGATACGCAGTATTTT

V: TRBV5-1
J: TRBJ2-2
D: -
size: -
CDR3: CASSLDGYTGELFF
DNA: TGCGCCAGCAGCTTGGACGGCTACACCGGGGAGCTGTTTTTT

V: TRBV5-4
J: TRBJ1-3
D: TRBD1
size: -
CDR3: CASSPGTVGNTIYF
DNA: TGTGCCAGCAGCCCCGGGACAGTAGGAAACACCATATATTTT

V: TRBV5-1
J: TRBJ2-1
D: TRBD1
size: once
CDR3: CASTIDRGGDEQFF
DNA: TGCGCCAGCACGATCGACAGGGGCGGCGATGAGCAGTTCTTC

V: TRBV12-3/TRBV12-4
J: TRBJ1-3
D: -
size: few
CDR3: CADRGYSGNTIYF
DNA: TGTGCCGACCGGGGTTACTCTGGAAACACCATATATTTT

V: TRBV30
J: TRBJ1-2
D: -
size: once
CDR3: CAWSFWDTGGYTF
DNA: TGTGCCTGGAGTTTTTGGGACACGGGGGGCTACACCTTC

V: TRBV9
J: TRBJ1-1
D: TRBD1
size: -
CDR3: CASSAIQGAGTEAFF
DNA: TGTGCCAGCAGCGCGATACAGGGGGCAGGGACTGAAGCTTTCTTT

V: TRBV10-3
J: TRBJ2-5
D: -
size: -
CDR3: CAISRAGTGTQETQYF
DNA: TGTGCCATCAGCCGAGCAGGGACTGGGACCCAAGAGACCCAGTACTTC

V: TRBV27
J: TRBJ1-6
D: -
size: once
CDR3: CASSLSGRSYNSPLHF
DNA: TGTGCCAGCAGTTTGTCCGGGAGGTCCTATAATTCACCCCTCCACTTT

V: TRBV4-1
J: TRBJ1-4
D: -
size: once
CDR3: CASSSKGSGANEKLFF
DNA: TGCGCCAGCAGCTCGAAGGGGAGCGGAGCTAATGAAAAACTGTTTTTT

V: TRBV9
J: TRBJ2-3
D: TRBD1
size: few
CDR3: CASSADRRTDTQYF
DNA: TGTGCCAGCAGCGCGGACAGGCGGACAGATACGCAGTATTTT

V: TRBV30
J: TRBJ2-3
D: -
size: once
CDR3: CAWRLGLTTDTQYF
DNA: TGTGCCTGGAGATTGGGACTTACCACAGATACGCAGTATTTT

V: TRBV6-5
J: TRBJ1-3
D: -
size: -
CDR3: CASSSDPSGNTIYF
DNA: TGTGCCAGCAGTTCGGATCCCTCTGGAAACACCATATATTTT

V: TRBV9
J: TRBJ2-7
D: -
size: -
CDR3: CASSTQAGGEQYF
DNA: TGTGCCAGCAGCACACAGGCAGGAGGGGAGCAGTACTTC

V: TRBV7-6
J: TRBJ2-2
D: -
size: -
CDR3: CASSLAGIVNGELFF
DNA: TGTGCCAGCAGCTTAGCGGGAATTGTGAACGGGGAGCTGTTTTTT

V: TRBV7-3
J: TRBJ2-5
D: TRBD2
size: -
CDR3: CASSLGTSGETQYF
DNA: TGTGCCAGCAGCCTAGGGACTAGCGGGGAGACCCAGTACTTC

V: TRBV5-1
J: TRBJ1-1
D: TRBD1
size: once
CDR3: CASSWGTAMNTEAFF
DNA: TGCGCCAGCAGCTGGGGGACAGCCATGAACACTGAAGCTTTCTTT

V: TRBV5-1
J: TRBJ2-2
D: -
size: -
CDR3: CASSDAGPAGELFF
DNA: TGCGCCAGCAGCGACGCAGGGCCGGCCGGGGAGCTGTTTTTT

V: TRBV6-5
J: TRBJ2-6
D: -
size: few
CDR3: CASSRDSSGANVLTF
DNA: TGTGCCAGCAGCCGTGACAGCTCTGGGGCCAACGTCCTGACTTTC

V: TRBV9
J: TRBJ2-7
D: -
size: -
CDR3: CASSGAPTYSYEQYF
DNA: TGTGCCAGCAGCGGCGCCCCCACTTACTCCTACGAGCAGTACTTC

V: TRBV6-1
J: TRBJ1-5
D: -
size: -
CDR3: CASSEAGARGMDQPQHF
DNA: TGTGCCAGCAGTGAAGCGGGTGCCCGGGGGATGGATCAGCCCCAGCATTTT

V: TRBV28
J: TRBJ1-5
D: -
size: -
CDR3: CASTAPGKPQHF
DNA: TGTGCCAGCACCGCCCCGGGGAAGCCCCAGCATTTT